This T cell receptor beta chain was sequenced during a study of cytomegalovirus exposure and HLA in healthy donors. Study details: About 80 million unique TCRs from HLA-typed donors made up an early data release.

The V end was cut by 3 bases, the J end by 3 bases, with 12 bases between. The CDR3 has 14 residues. Germline V gene sequence: CDR1 LNHNV, CDR2 YYDKDF (reference sequence). This clone occurred once. Amplification used 60 Vbeta primers and 13 Jbeta primers. Data came from immunoSEQ multiplex PCR; TCRdb stores just in-frame clones and leaves some out. The data contain more than 130,000 clones, roughly two thirds of them seen just once; the ten biggest clones take up approximately 15%. The sample comprised PBMCs. This TCR was recovered from a human donor in good health. The rearrangement uses TRBV15 and TRBJ2-7; maybe TRBD1 (5 bases). CDR3 in DNA: TGTGCCACCAGCAGCAGGGTGGGTGTCTACGAGCAGTACTTC. Its protein is CATSSRVGVYEQYF.